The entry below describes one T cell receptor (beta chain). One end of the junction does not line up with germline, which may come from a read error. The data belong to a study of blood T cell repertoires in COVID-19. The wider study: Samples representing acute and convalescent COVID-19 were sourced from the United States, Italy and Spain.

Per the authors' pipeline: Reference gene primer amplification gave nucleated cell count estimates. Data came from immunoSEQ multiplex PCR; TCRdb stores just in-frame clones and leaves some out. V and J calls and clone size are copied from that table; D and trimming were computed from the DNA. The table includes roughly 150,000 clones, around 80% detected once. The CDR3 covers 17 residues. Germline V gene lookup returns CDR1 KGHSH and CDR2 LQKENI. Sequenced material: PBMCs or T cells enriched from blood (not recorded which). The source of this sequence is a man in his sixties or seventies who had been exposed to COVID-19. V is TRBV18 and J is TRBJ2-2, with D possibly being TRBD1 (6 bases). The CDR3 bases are TGTGCCAGCTCCCCACCTTACGGGAAGGGGGACACCGGGGAGCTGTTTTTT. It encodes CASSPPYGKGDTGELFF.